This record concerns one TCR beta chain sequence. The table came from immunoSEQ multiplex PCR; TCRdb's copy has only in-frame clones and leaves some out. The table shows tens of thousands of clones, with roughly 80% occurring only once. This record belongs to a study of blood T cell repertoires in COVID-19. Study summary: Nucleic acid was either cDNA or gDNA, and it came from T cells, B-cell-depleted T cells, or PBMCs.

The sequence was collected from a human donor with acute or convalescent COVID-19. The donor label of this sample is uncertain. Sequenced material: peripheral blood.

Here the CDR3 reads CASRKAGIYGYTF. The CDR3 nucleotides are TGTGCCAGTAGAAAGGCGGGAATCTATGGCTACACCTTC. This sequence joins TRBV19 and TRBJ1-2, with no clear D. The CDR3 extends over 13 amino acids. CDR1 and CDR2 from the germline V gene are LNHDA and SQIVND (reference sequence). Deletions cut 6 bases from V and 4 bases from J, with 12 bases between.